This TCR beta chain was recorded in a study of beta chain features in type 1 diabetes. Investigators reverse transcribed all isolated RNA, so they sequenced expressed TCRB transcripts. Generated by immunoSEQ multiplex PCR, the TCRdb table keeps only in-frame clones and is missing some. The table lists under 45,000 clones, approximately 51% of them singletons, with 0.25% in the top ten. CDR1 and CDR2 from the germline V gene are SGHTA and FQGNSA. The CDR3 sequence is 15 residues long. The ends lost 5 bases at V and 4 bases at J; junction bases unmatched: 10. This receptor was identified in a woman aged 25 to 45 in good health. Sequencing used stem cell memory CD4+ T cells from blood. The chain links TRBV7-2 to TRBJ2-7, with TRBD1 matching over 8 bases. The CDR3 coding sequence is TGTGCCAGCAGCCCAGGGGGCCCAGCCATTTACGAGCAGTACTTC. Protein sequence: CASSPGGPAIYEQYF.